This T cell receptor (beta chain) was identified in a study of blood T cell repertoires in COVID-19. About the study: Samples representing acute and convalescent COVID-19 were sourced from the United States, Italy and Spain. In each case, the material was cDNA or gDNA derived from T cells, B-cell-depleted T cells, or PBMCs.

Germline assignment: CDR1 SGHAT and CDR2 FQNNGV. The CDR3 consists of 14 residues. Trimming removed 1 base at V and 4 bases at J, with 10 bases between. Per the original data handling: Amplified reference gene primers provided the basis for estimating nucleated cell counts. Assay: immunoSEQ multiplex PCR; the TCRdb copy retains only in-frame clones and omits some. V and J calls and clone size are copied from that table; D and trimming were computed from the DNA. The sample has roughly 180,000 clones, about four fifths seen once. This TCR was sampled from an elderly woman with active or convalescent COVID-19. The chain recombines TRBV11-2 with TRBJ1-2; D is ambiguous. Material for sequencing was peripheral blood. CDR3 residues: CASSLVVEGYGYTF. For the CDR3, the DNA is TGTGCCAGCAGCTTAGTGGTAGAGGGCTATGGCTACACCTTC.